Listed here is a single TCR beta chain. Its antigen is not known. The record originates from a study of T-cell memory formation after mild COVID-19. Findings and caveats of the study: Pre-infection memory held some responding clones, suggesting pre-existing cross-reactive T cells responded.

The CDR3 has 16 amino acids. Germline values: CDR1 SGDLS, CDR2 YYNGEE. V was clipped by 4 bases and J by 4 bases; unmatched bases: 8. A single record per CDR3 protein comes from TCRdb applying MiXCR to the 5' RACE reads. There are 140,000 or so distinct CDR3 sequences in the sample; about 5.7% occur only once, and 2% to 2.5% lies in the top ten. The chain has TRBV9 and TRBJ2-1; 10 bases are shared with TRBD1. The origin of this receptor is an adult woman who had mild COVID-19 (a few samples of this study predate the infection). Cell type and time point are not known. Source material: PBMCs or a T cell subset sorted from them (not recorded which). The CDR3 DNA reads as TGTGCCAGCAGCTTTACGACAGGGGGCGCTTACAATGAGCAGTTCTTC. It yields the protein CASSFTTGGAYNEQFF.